This is a list of T cell receptor beta chains from one sample in a study of shared clonotypes between healthy human individuals. The data were produced by immunoSEQ multiplex PCR, yet TCRdb's version contains in-frame clones alone and is incomplete. Of approximately 320,000 clones in the sample, 87% are singletons; the top ten hold 15% to 20%. The sequenced sample was memory CD8+ T cells sorted from blood. The receptor set was obtained from a man between 18 and 29 years old in good health. CDR3s include the opening cysteine and the closing phenylalanine or tryptophan. The order of the fields is V gene, D gene, clone size, J gene, CDR3 DNA, CDR3 protein. The D gene is left open where the match is weak. Expanded clones get a size class; other rows say once, few or many, or leave the size out.

V gene: TRBV5-1
D gene: -
clone size: -
J gene: TRBJ1-5
CDR3 DNA: TGCGCCAGCAGCTTGTGGGGGCGCGATCAGCCCCAGCATTTT
CDR3 protein: CASSLWGRDQPQHF

V gene: TRBV7-9
D gene: TRBD2
clone size: -
J gene: TRBJ2-6
CDR3 DNA: TGTGCCAGCAGCCGTCTTGGCGGGGGACGAAAATCTGGGGCCAACGTCCTGACTTTC
CDR3 protein: CASSRLGGGRKSGANVLTF

V gene: TRBV7-9
D gene: -
clone size: -
J gene: TRBJ2-5
CDR3 DNA: TGTGCCAGCAGCTTAGTAACGGGACTGGCGGAGACCCAGTACTTC
CDR3 protein: CASSLVTGLAETQYF

V gene: TRBV27
D gene: -
clone size: -
J gene: TRBJ2-1
CDR3 DNA: TGTGCCAGCAACATTGTTAGTGCGCAGGGACCCTACAATGAGCAGTTCTTC
CDR3 protein: CASNIVSAQGPYNEQFF

V gene: TRBV30
D gene: -
clone size: -
J gene: TRBJ1-1
CDR3 DNA: TGTGCCTGGCCAATTGCCAGGAACACTGAAGCTTTCTTT
CDR3 protein: CAWPIARNTEAFF

V gene: TRBV7-9
D gene: -
clone size: many
J gene: TRBJ2-6
CDR3 DNA: TGTGCCAGCAGCCAATCAATCAGCTCTGGGGCCAACGTCCTGACTTTC
CDR3 protein: CASSQSISSGANVLTF

V gene: TRBV6-4
D gene: -
clone size: -
J gene: TRBJ1-1
CDR3 DNA: TGTGCCAGCAGGCCCTCGGGGACCGGGGGCACTGAAGCTTTCTTT
CDR3 protein: CASRPSGTGGTEAFF

V gene: TRBV21-1
D gene: -
clone size: -
J gene: TRBJ1-2
CDR3 DNA: TGTGCCAGCAGCGCCTCCGGACCAAACGTCAACGGCTACACCTTC
CDR3 protein: CASSASGPNVNGYTF

V gene: TRBV28
D gene: -
clone size: -
J gene: TRBJ2-4
CDR3 DNA: TGTGCCAGCAGTTTTTCGCGTTTCGGGGAAAACATTCAGTACTTC
CDR3 protein: CASSFSRFGENIQYF

V gene: TRBV28
D gene: -
clone size: -
J gene: TRBJ1-1
CDR3 DNA: TGTGCCAGCAGTTTGAAGGTAAACTCGGGCACTGAAGCTTTCTTT
CDR3 protein: CASSLKVNSGTEAFF

V gene: TRBV29-1
D gene: TRBD2
clone size: -
J gene: TRBJ2-1
CDR3 DNA: TGCAGCCCCCGACTAGCGGGAAACAATGAGCAGTTCTTC
CDR3 protein: CSPRLAGNNEQFF

V gene: TRBV27
D gene: -
clone size: -
J gene: TRBJ2-2
CDR3 DNA: TGTGCCAGCAGTGTCGGAGGGTCCACCGGGGAGCTGTTTTTT
CDR3 protein: CASSVGGSTGELFF

V gene: TRBV19
D gene: -
clone size: -
J gene: TRBJ2-3
CDR3 DNA: TGTGCCAGTAGTAGTACGGTCATTCGTGAGGGCTCTAGCACAGATACGCAGTATTTT
CDR3 protein: CASSSTVIREGSSTDTQYF

V gene: TRBV4-1
D gene: -
clone size: -
J gene: TRBJ1-6
CDR3 DNA: TGCGCCAGCAGCCAAGATCCTTTGAGCTCCTATAATTCACCCCTCCACTTT
CDR3 protein: CASSQDPLSSYNSPLHF

V gene: TRBV5-1
D gene: -
clone size: -
J gene: TRBJ1-1
CDR3 DNA: TGCGCCAGCACTGGGGATTTTGAAGCTTTCTTT
CDR3 protein: CASTGDFEAFF

V gene: TRBV2
D gene: -
clone size: many
J gene: TRBJ2-3
CDR3 DNA: TGTGCCAGCACCGACGGCGAGGTCTTGCCAGATACGCAGTATTTT
CDR3 protein: CASTDGEVLPDTQYF

V gene: TRBV28
D gene: TRBD1
clone size: -
J gene: TRBJ1-4
CDR3 DNA: TGTGCCAGCAGTCCAATACAGGGGGCGGAGGAAAAACTGTTTTTT
CDR3 protein: CASSPIQGAEEKLFF

V gene: TRBV11-3
D gene: -
clone size: -
J gene: TRBJ1-1
CDR3 DNA: TGTGCCAGCAGCTTAGGGGACACTGAAGCTTTCTTT
CDR3 protein: CASSLGDTEAFF

V gene: TRBV11-2
D gene: TRBD2
clone size: -
J gene: TRBJ2-1
CDR3 DNA: TGTGCCAGCAGCTTGGCCTCCGGACTAGCGGGAGTGGATGAGCAGTTCTTC
CDR3 protein: CASSLASGLAGVDEQFF

V gene: TRBV30
D gene: -
clone size: once
J gene: TRBJ1-1
CDR3 DNA: TGTGCCTGGAGCTTGGGACGGGGGATGAACACTGAAGCTTTCTTT
CDR3 protein: CAWSLGRGMNTEAFF

V gene: TRBV7-9
D gene: TRBD1
clone size: -
J gene: TRBJ2-7
CDR3 DNA: TGTGCCAGCAGCTTAGTAGGGGGCGCTTACGAGCAGTACTTC
CDR3 protein: CASSLVGGAYEQYF

V gene: TRBV13
D gene: -
clone size: -
J gene: TRBJ1-1
CDR3 DNA: TGTGCCAGCAGCCACAGGGAGAGCACTGAAGCTTTCTTT
CDR3 protein: CASSHRESTEAFF

V gene: TRBV7-9
D gene: -
clone size: once
J gene: TRBJ2-2
CDR3 DNA: TGTGCCAGCAGCTACCGGGACACTGCCACCGGGGAGCTGTTTTTT
CDR3 protein: CASSYRDTATGELFF

V gene: TRBV11-2
D gene: -
clone size: -
J gene: TRBJ2-5
CDR3 DNA: TGTGCCAGCAGCTTTTTTGGAGACCAAGAGACCCAGTACTTC
CDR3 protein: CASSFFGDQETQYF

V gene: TRBV21-1
D gene: -
clone size: few
J gene: TRBJ2-7
CDR3 DNA: TGTGCCAGCAGCCGGAGGGCGGGCTACGAGCAGTACTTC
CDR3 protein: CASSRRAGYEQYF

V gene: TRBV28
D gene: -
clone size: once
J gene: TRBJ1-5
CDR3 DNA: TGTGCCAGCAGTAAGGGCGGGAATCAGCCCCAGCATTTT
CDR3 protein: CASSKGGNQPQHF

V gene: TRBV29-1
D gene: -
clone size: -
J gene: TRBJ2-7
CDR3 DNA: TGCAGCGCCCGCTTGGCCAGGGGGGGCTACGAGCAGTACTTC
CDR3 protein: CSARLARGGYEQYF

V gene: TRBV29-1
D gene: -
clone size: -
J gene: TRBJ1-1
CDR3 DNA: TGCAGCGTTGAAGAAGGGGTGTGGGGCTTGAACACTGAAGCTTTCTTT
CDR3 protein: CSVEEGVWGLNTEAFF

V gene: TRBV7-9
D gene: -
clone size: once
J gene: TRBJ1-3
CDR3 DNA: TGTGCCAGCAGCTTAGTCCTGGATGGAAGAAACACCATATATTTT
CDR3 protein: CASSLVLDGRNTIYF

V gene: TRBV19
D gene: -
clone size: few
J gene: TRBJ2-1
CDR3 DNA: TGTGCCAGTCAACTGAGGGATGGCTCCTACAATGAGCAGTTCTTC
CDR3 protein: CASQLRDGSYNEQFF

V gene: TRBV5-4
D gene: -
clone size: -
J gene: TRBJ1-1
CDR3 DNA: TGTGCCAGCAGCCGGCGGAGGGGCAGGGGAATCCGCTTT
CDR3 protein: CASSRRRGRGIRF

V gene: TRBV9
D gene: -
clone size: -
J gene: TRBJ2-2
CDR3 DNA: TGTGCCAGCAGCGGGAGGGGAGCGGACACCGGGGAGCTGTTTTTT
CDR3 protein: CASSGRGADTGELFF

V gene: TRBV7-9
D gene: -
clone size: -
J gene: TRBJ1-2
CDR3 DNA: TGTGCCAGCAGCTTAGCCTCCCTGGGGTCGCTATATGGCTACACCTTC
CDR3 protein: CASSLASLGSLYGYTF

V gene: TRBV10-1
D gene: -
clone size: -
J gene: TRBJ1-3
CDR3 DNA: TGCGCCAGCAGTGATTTCCGGACCGATCTTGTACGGCAACTCTCTGGAAACACCATATATTTT
CDR3 protein: CASSDFRTDLVRQLSGNTIYF

V gene: TRBV27
D gene: TRBD1
clone size: -
J gene: TRBJ1-4
CDR3 DNA: TGTGCCAGCAGTCCCGCCAGATGGACAGGGGGCGGGGGAGTGGAAAAACTGTTTTTT
CDR3 protein: CASSPARWTGGGGVEKLFF

V gene: TRBV27
D gene: -
clone size: -
J gene: TRBJ2-3
CDR3 DNA: TGTGCCAGCAGGTTAGCTAGCACAGATACGCAGTATTTT
CDR3 protein: CASRLASTDTQYF

V gene: TRBV5-6
D gene: -
clone size: -
J gene: TRBJ2-7
CDR3 DNA: TGTGCCAGCAGCGGGGGTTACGAGCAGTACTTC
CDR3 protein: CASSGGYEQYF

V gene: TRBV10-3
D gene: TRBD1
clone size: -
J gene: TRBJ1-5
CDR3 DNA: TGTGCCATCAGTGACGGGACAGGGGTTCAGCCCCAGCATTTT
CDR3 protein: CAISDGTGVQPQHF

V gene: TRBV5-4
D gene: TRBD2
clone size: -
J gene: TRBJ2-3
CDR3 DNA: TGTGCCAGCAGCTCCCTGAGCGGGAGGGGCGCAGATACGCAGTATTTT
CDR3 protein: CASSSLSGRGADTQYF

V gene: TRBV9
D gene: -
clone size: -
J gene: TRBJ2-5
CDR3 DNA: TGTGCCAGCAGCACCTCCTCGGGGGCCCAAGAGACCCAGTACTTC
CDR3 protein: CASSTSSGAQETQYF